The 26 T cell receptor beta chains reported below all come from one sample, sequenced in a study of T cells in localized non-small cell lung cancer (dated by TCRdb to the early 2020s). The library was built by means of the immunoSEQ multiplex PCR assay. Not all clones reach the TCRdb copy of this immuneACCESS table, which keeps in-frame sequences only. Checked studies attribute under half of the gap to unresolved V genes and leave the rest unexplained. The sample data list tens of thousands of clones, and approximately 86% of these were observed just once. Of the sample, around 3.8% is held by the ten largest clones. The source was peripheral blood, collected before any cancer treatment. The receptors here all came from a man aged 18 to 55 with stage I lung adenocarcinoma.

The gene calls are TRBV29-1 and TRBJ1-6, with 7 bases lining up with TRBD1. The CDR3 spans 11 residues. Per the germline V gene, CDR1 is SQVTM and CDR2 is ANQGSEA. V trimming: 7 bases; J trimming: 13 bases; junction bases outside the gene matches: 7. This CDR3 reads CSGDSPFPLHF. CDR3 sequence (DNA): TGCAGCGGGGACAGCCCCTTCCCCCTCCACTTT.

This clone occurred once. This chain links TRBV6-1 with TRBJ1-5; perhaps TRBD1 as D (6 bases). The CDR3 loop spans 15 amino acids. CDR1 and CDR2 from the germline V gene are MNHNS and SASEGT. The V and J ends lost 6 bases and 4 bases respectively, with 16 bases between them. The CDR3 bases are TGTGCCAGCAGCTATATTCGGACAGTTAATCAGCCCCAGCATTTT. As protein: CASSYIRTVNQPQHF.

The V call is TRBV6-1, the J call TRBJ1-1; D is undetermined. The length of the CDR3 is 13 residues. Trimming took off 1 base at V and 1 base at J, with 4 bases between the two ends. The germline V gene has CDR1 MNHNS and CDR2 SASEGT. CDR3 loop: CASSEGRNTEAFF. Here the CDR3 DNA reads TGTGCCAGCAGTGAAGGCAGGAACACTGAAGCTTTCTTT.

This chain connects TRBV27 to TRBJ2-4; 9 nucleotides align to TRBD1. Germline CDR1 reads MNHEY; CDR2 reads SMNVEV (reference sequence). The CDR3 spans 19 residues. Trimming at V came to 4 bases and at J to 1 base, leaving 14 bases not matched to a gene. The CDR3 is CASSYTPPRDRDAKNIQYF. As DNA, the CDR3 is TGTGCCAGCAGTTATACACCCCCCCGGGACAGGGATGCCAAAAACATTCAGTACTTC.

The V call is TRBV5-1, the J call TRBJ2-5; TRBD2 agrees at 9 bases. Germline CDR1 and CDR2: SGHRS and YFSETQ. This CDR3 region has 15 residues. V was pared by 0 bases and J by 4 bases, with 4 bases of the junction left unmatched. CDR3 sequence: CASSLGGGAGETQYF. CDR3 sequence (DNA): TGCGCCAGCAGCTTGGGCGGGGGGGCCGGAGAGACCCAGTACTTC.

The V and J genes are TRBV7-3 and TRBJ2-3; TRBD1 is a possible D gene (5 bases). Germline values: CDR1 SGHTA, CDR2 FQGTGA. Deletions cut 0 bases from V and 2 bases from J, with 15 bases between. CDR3 length equals 17 residues. CDR3 sequence: CASSLTGVNRNTDTQYF. CDR3 bases: TGTGCCAGCAGCTTAACAGGGGTTAACCGAAACACAGATACGCAGTATTTT.

The chain recombines TRBV6-5 with TRBJ1-2; TRBD1 agrees at 9 bases. With V trimmed by 6 bases and J by 1 base, 6 bases remained unmatched. The length of the CDR3 is 15 residues. Germline-derived CDR1 and CDR2 are MNHEY and SVGAGI. CDR3 nucleotides: TGTGCCAGCAGGTCCCCGGGACAGGGTAACTATGGCTACACCTTC. Amino acid sequence: CASRSPGQGNYGYTF.

This clone showed up just a few times. The chain has TRBV4-3 and TRBJ1-1, with D uncertain. Trimming cost V 5 bases and J 1 base, with 14 bases left between them. The CDR3 contains 15 residues. Per germline, CDR1 LGHNA and CDR2 YSLEER. The CDR3 DNA follows: TGCGCCAGCAGCGCCGGACTGTGGACGAACACTGAAGCTTTCTTT. Protein product: CASSAGLWTNTEAFF.

The rearrangement joins TRBV4-1 to TRBJ1-2; D uncertain. Trimming cost V 5 bases and J 3 bases, with 13 bases left between them. In germline, CDR1 is MGHRA, CDR2 YSYEKL. The CDR3 sequence is 14 residues long. The CDR3 nucleotides are TGCGCCAGCAGCTCCCCCTTCCGGGACTATGGCTACACCTTC. Residues: CASSSPFRDYGYTF.

The sample holds one count of this clone. V usage is TRBV4-3 and J usage is TRBJ1-1; the D gene is possibly TRBD1 (5 bases). The ends were cut back, 1 base at V and 0 bases at J, with 9 bases in the middle. The V gene's germline CDR1 is LGHNA and CDR2 YSLEER. The CDR3 totals 15 residues. The CDR3 DNA reads TGCGCCAGCAGCCAAGTAGGGGCGATGAACACTGAAGCTTTCTTT. This gives the protein CASSQVGAMNTEAFF.

The chain is built from TRBV6-1 and TRBJ2-7; D unclear. This CDR3 has 13 residues. CDR1 is MNHNS, CDR2 SASEGT, per germline. The V end lost 10 bases, the J end lost 7 bases, and 20 bases lay between the germline ends. The chain's CDR3 is CATLPRDTGEQYF. The CDR3 DNA follows: TGTGCCACCCTCCCCCGCGACACGGGTGAGCAGTACTTC.

The chain recombines TRBV7-8 with TRBJ2-3, with 8 positions matching TRBD2. Germline-derived CDR1 and CDR2 are SGHVS and FQNEAQ. V was pared by 1 base and J by 1 base, with 7 bases of the junction left unmatched. The CDR3 covers 17 residues. Written as DNA, the CDR3 is TGTGCCAGCAGCTTAGAGGTCGGGGGGGCCGGCACAGATACGCAGTATTTT. The encoded protein is CASSLEVGGAGTDTQYF.

The count of this clone is one. The chain combines TRBV15 with TRBJ2-4, with D tentatively TRBD2 (6 bases). Germline V gives CDR1 LNHNV, CDR2 YYDKDF (reference sequence). This CDR3 contains 17 residues. The ends were cut back, 7 bases at V and 0 bases at J, with 19 bases in the middle. The CDR3 DNA follows: TGTGCCACCAACCACCCGGGGGATCCCCTAGCCAAAAACATTCAGTACTTC. This sequence encodes CATNHPGDPLAKNIQYF. The complete variable domain, with remaining parts taken from reference TRBV15 and TRBJ2-4, reads DAMVIQNPRYQVTQFGKPVTLSCSQTLNHNVMYWYQQKSSQAPKLLFHYYDKDFNNEADTPDNFQSRRPNTSFCFLDIRSPGLGDTAMYLCATNHPGDPLAKNIQYFGAGTRLSVL.

The chain employs TRBV5-1 and TRBJ2-3, with 11 bases fitting TRBD1. This CDR3 comprises 16 residues. Germline CDR1 reads SGHRS; CDR2 reads YFSETQ. The trim removed 3 bases at V and 9 bases at J, leaving 12 bases unmatched. CDR3 bases: TGCGCCAGCAGCTCTACCGGGACAGGGGGTCGGGAGACGCAGTATTTT. Its protein product is CASSSTGTGGRETQYF.

The J gene is TRBJ1-2, the V gene TRBV5-6, with TRBD1 identical over 8 bases. CDR1 SGHDT and CDR2 YYEEEE come from the germline V gene. The J segment lost 4 bases and the V segment lost 0 bases, leaving 8 bases of the junction unmatched. The CDR3 has 16 amino acids. CDR3 region: CASSLALTGEVYGYTF. The CDR3 DNA is TGTGCCAGCAGCTTGGCCCTGACAGGGGAGGTCTATGGCTACACCTTC. Variable domain in full (rest from reference TRBV5-6 and TRBJ1-2): DAGVTQSPTHLIKTRGQQVTLRCSPKSGHDTVSWYQQALGQGPQFIFQYYEEEERQRGNFPDRFSGHQFPNYSSELNVNALLLGDSALYLCASSLALTGEVYGYTFGSGTRLTVV.

Of note for this clone: The conserved closing phenylalanine or tryptophan is absent in this CDR3, likely reflecting a read error. DNA for the CDR3: TGTGCCAGCACCCCAGGGCCATCTGGCTACACCCTC. Protein: CASTPGPSGYTL. This chain joins TRBV28 and TRBJ1-2; D is perhaps TRBD1 (5 bases). Trimming cost V 7 bases and J 7 bases, with 13 bases left between them. Germline V gives CDR1 MDHEN, CDR2 SYDVKM. CDR3 length: 12 residues.

The CDR3 region has the DNA TGTGCCAGCAGTGAAGGGATCGGGCGTTATCAGCCCCAGCATTTT. It codes for CASSEGIGRYQPQHF. This sequence joins TRBV2 and TRBJ1-5; D is ambiguous. The CDR3 runs 15 residues. Trimming removed 1 base at V and 5 bases at J, with 12 bases between. The germline gives CDR1 SNHLY, CDR2 FYNNEI.

This clone was counted only a few times. The V and J genes are TRBV6-1 and TRBJ2-7; D not certain. Per the germline V gene, CDR1 is MNHNS and CDR2 is SASEGT. Trimming took off 5 bases at V and 1 base at J, with 12 bases between the two ends. The CDR3 has 14 residues. CDR3 loop: CASSPRGESYEQYF. CDR3 nucleotides: TGTGCCAGCAGTCCCCGTGGAGAATCCTACGAGCAGTACTTC.

Details on this clone: Other DNA variants within this sample encode the same CDR3. The chain employs TRBV27 and TRBJ1-1, with 7 bases fitting TRBD1. This CDR3 is built from 14 residues. Germline lookup yields CDR1 MNHEY and CDR2 SMNVEV (reference sequence). Trimming removed 7 bases from V and 2 bases from J; junction bases left unmatched: 7. The CDR3 nucleotides read TGTGCCAGCACTTTGCGAGGGGGCAACACTGAAGCTTTCTTT. Protein product: CASTLRGGNTEAFF.

DNA for the CDR3: TGTGCCAGCAGTTACTCGGGACAGGGTATAGATACGCAGTATTTT. Its translation is CASSYSGQGIDTQYF. The chain links TRBV6-6 to TRBJ2-3, with TRBD1 matching 9 bases. CDR3 length equals 15 residues. The ends lost 0 bases at V and 5 bases at J; junction bases unmatched: 3. Germline V gene data show CDR1 as MNHNY and CDR2 as SVGAGI (reference sequence).

This chain joins TRBV6-1 and TRBJ1-3, with D unclear. CDR3 length: 14 residues. Looked up from germline, CDR1 is MNHNS and CDR2 is SASEGT. Trimming cost V 7 bases and J 1 base, with 11 bases left between them. CDR3 in amino acids: CASNWGSSGNTIYF. In nucleotides, the CDR3 is TGTGCCAGCAATTGGGGTTCTTCTGGAAACACCATATATTTT.

The rearrangement joins TRBV19 to TRBJ2-1; TRBD2 agrees at 12 bases. Germline CDR1 is LNHDA and CDR2 is SQIVND (reference sequence). The J segment lost 8 bases and the V segment lost 5 bases, leaving 7 bases of the junction unmatched. This CDR3 has 15 residues. DNA of the CDR3: TGTGCCAGTAGTGGACTAGCGGGGTGGAGAGATGAGCAGTTCTTC. Translating gives CASSGLAGWRDEQFF. The whole variable domain, filled in from reference TRBV19 and TRBJ2-1, reads DGGITQSPKYLFRKEGQNVTLSCEQNLNHDAMYWYRQDPGQGLRLIYYSQIVNDFQKGDIAEGYSVSREKKESFPLTVTSAQKNPTAFYLCASSGLAGWRDEQFFGPGTRLTVL.

V gene TRBV19 combines with J gene TRBJ1-6, with 8 nucleotides matching TRBD1. V lost 5 bases, J lost 5 bases, and 5 bases stayed unmatched. Germline V gives CDR1 LNHDA, CDR2 SQIVND (reference sequence). There are 15 residues in the CDR3. The CDR3 nucleotides are TGTGCCAGTAGTGCTACAGGGGGTGATAATTCACCCCTCCACTTT. It is translated as CASSATGGDNSPLHF. Combining the CDR3 with reference TRBV19 and TRBJ1-6 gives the whole variable domain DGGITQSPKYLFRKEGQNVTLSCEQNLNHDAMYWYRQDPGQGLRLIYYSQIVNDFQKGDIAEGYSVSREKKESFPLTVTSAQKNPTAFYLCASSATGGDNSPLHFGNGTRLTVT.

The genes are TRBV5-1 and TRBJ1-2, with 7 bases aligning to TRBD1. Germline loops: CDR1 SGHRS, CDR2 YFSETQ. J gave up 5 bases and V 0 bases, and 4 bases lay outside the gene matches. CDR3 length: 14 amino acids. The CDR3 reads CASSLGGQSYGYTF. CDR3 coding DNA: TGCGCCAGCAGCTTGGGGGGACAGAGTTATGGCTACACCTTC.

The genes are TRBV30 and TRBJ2-2, with D hard to call. This CDR3 region has 12 residues. Germline lookup yields CDR1 GTSNPN and CDR2 SVGIG (reference sequence). The V gene lost 2 bases and the J gene lost 8 bases, with 9 bases spanning the gap. The CDR3 sequence is CAWSPLYGELFF. For the CDR3, the DNA is TGTGCCTGGAGTCCATTATATGGGGAGCTGTTTTTT.

This chain connects TRBV5-1 to TRBJ1-4, with D unclear. The ends were cut back, 0 bases at V and 8 bases at J, with 8 bases in the middle. The CDR3 spans 13 residues. CDR1 is SGHRS and CDR2 is YFSETQ in the germline V gene. DNA for the CDR3: TGCGCCAGCAGCTTGGGTCAGGCGGAAAAACTGTTTTTT. Amino acid sequence: CASSLGQAEKLFF.